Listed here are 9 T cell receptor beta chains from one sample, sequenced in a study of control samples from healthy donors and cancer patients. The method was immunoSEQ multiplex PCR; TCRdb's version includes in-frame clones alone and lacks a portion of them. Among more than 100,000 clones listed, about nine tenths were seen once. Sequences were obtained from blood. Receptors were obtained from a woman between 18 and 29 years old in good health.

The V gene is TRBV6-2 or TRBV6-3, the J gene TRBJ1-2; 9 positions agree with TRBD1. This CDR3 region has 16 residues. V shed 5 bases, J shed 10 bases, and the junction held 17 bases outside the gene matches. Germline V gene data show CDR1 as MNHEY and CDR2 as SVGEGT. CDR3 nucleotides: TGTGCCAGCAGTACGTCCGGGACAGGGACACTCTCTGACTACACCTTC. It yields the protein CASSTSGTGTLSDYTF.

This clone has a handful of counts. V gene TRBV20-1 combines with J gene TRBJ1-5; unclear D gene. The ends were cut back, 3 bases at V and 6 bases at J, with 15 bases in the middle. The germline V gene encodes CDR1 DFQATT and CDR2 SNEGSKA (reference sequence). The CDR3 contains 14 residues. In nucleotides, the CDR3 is TGCAGTGCTAGTCCCCGCCTGGATGGTCAGCCCCAGCATTTT. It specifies CSASPRLDGQPQHF.

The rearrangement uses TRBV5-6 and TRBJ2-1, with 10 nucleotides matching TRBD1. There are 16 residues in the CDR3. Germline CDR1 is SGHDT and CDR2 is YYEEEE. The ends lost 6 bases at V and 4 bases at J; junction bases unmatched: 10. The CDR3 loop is CASNLRQGAPYNEQFF. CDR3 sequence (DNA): TGTGCCAGCAACCTCCGACAGGGGGCGCCTTACAATGAGCAGTTCTTC. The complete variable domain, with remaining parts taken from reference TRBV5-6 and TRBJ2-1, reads DAGVTQSPTHLIKTRGQQVTLRCSPKSGHDTVSWYQQALGQGPQFIFQYYEEEERQRGNFPDRFSGHQFPNYSSELNVNALLLGDSALYLCASNLRQGAPYNEQFFGPGTRLTVL.

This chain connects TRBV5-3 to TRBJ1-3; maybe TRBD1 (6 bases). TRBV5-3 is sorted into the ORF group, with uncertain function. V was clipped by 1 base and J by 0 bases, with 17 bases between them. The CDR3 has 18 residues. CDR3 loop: CARSLCWTDSFSGNTIYF. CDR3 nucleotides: TGTGCCAGAAGCTTGTGTTGGACAGACTCGTTCTCTGGAAACACCATATATTTT.

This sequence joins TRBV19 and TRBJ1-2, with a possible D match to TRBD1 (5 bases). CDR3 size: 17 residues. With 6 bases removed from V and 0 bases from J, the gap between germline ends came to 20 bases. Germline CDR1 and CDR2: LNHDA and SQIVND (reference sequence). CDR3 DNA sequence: TGTGCCAGTAGCCGCGCCGGCGGGGCAGGAGCTAACTATGGCTACACCTTC. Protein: CASSRAGGAGANYGYTF.

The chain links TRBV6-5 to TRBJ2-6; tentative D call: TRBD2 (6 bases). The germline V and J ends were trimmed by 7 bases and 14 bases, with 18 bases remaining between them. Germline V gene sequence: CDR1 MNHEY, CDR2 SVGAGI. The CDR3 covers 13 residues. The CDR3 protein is CASTRDSPPLLTF. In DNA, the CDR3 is TGTGCCAGCACTAGGGACTCACCACCCCTCCTGACTTTC.

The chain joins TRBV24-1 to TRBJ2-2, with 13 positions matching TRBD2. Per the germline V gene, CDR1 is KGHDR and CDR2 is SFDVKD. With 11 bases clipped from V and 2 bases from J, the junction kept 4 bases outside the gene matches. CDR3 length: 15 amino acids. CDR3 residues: CAIGTSGINTGELFF. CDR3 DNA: TGTGCCATAGGGACTAGCGGGATTAACACCGGGGAGCTGTTTTTT.

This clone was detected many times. The CDR3 spells CASSPTVQSQPQHF. CDR3 nucleotides: TGTGCCAGCAGTCCGACGGTCCAAAGTCAGCCCCAGCATTTT. The gene calls are TRBV6-5 and TRBJ1-5, with D unclear. V gave up 5 bases and J gave up 6 bases, with 14 bases separating them. Germline V CDR1 and CDR2: MNHEY, SVGAGI. CDR3 length equals 14 residues.

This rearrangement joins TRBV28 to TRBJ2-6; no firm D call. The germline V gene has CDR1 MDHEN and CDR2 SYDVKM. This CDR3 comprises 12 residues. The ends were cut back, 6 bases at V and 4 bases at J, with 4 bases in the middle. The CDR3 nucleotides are TGTGCCAGCAGCCGGGGGGCCAACGTCCTGACTTTC. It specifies CASSRGANVLTF.